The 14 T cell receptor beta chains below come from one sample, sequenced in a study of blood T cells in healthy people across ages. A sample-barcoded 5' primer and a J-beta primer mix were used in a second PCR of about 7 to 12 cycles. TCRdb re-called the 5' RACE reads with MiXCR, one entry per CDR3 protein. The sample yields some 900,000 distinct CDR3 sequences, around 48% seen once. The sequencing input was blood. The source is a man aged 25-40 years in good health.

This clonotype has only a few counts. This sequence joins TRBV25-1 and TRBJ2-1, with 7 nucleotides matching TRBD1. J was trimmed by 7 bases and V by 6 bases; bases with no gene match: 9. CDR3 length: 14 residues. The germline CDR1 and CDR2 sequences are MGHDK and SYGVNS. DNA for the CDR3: TGTGCCAGCAGCTCACAGGGGCTGGGGAATGAGCAGTTCTTC. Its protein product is CASSSQGLGNEQFF.

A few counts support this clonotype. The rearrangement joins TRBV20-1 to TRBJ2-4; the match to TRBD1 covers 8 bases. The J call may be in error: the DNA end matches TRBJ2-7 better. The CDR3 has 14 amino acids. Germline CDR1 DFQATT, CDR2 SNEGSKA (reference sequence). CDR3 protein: CSAVGTGQLYEQYF. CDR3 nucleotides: TGCAGTGCTGTGGGGACAGGTCAATTATACGAGCAGTACTTC.

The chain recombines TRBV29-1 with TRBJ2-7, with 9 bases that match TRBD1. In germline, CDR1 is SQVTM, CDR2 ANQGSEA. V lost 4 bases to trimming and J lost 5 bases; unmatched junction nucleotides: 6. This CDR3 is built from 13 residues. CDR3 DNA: TGCAGCGTTGCGGGACAGGGTCCCCACGAGCAGTACTTC. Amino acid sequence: CSVAGQGPHEQYF.

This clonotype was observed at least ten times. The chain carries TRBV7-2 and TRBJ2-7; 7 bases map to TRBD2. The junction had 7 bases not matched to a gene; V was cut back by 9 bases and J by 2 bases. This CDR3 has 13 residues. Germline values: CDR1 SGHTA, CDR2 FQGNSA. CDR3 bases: TGTGCCAGTAGCAGACTAGCCGCCTACGAGCAGTACTTC. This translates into CASSRLAAYEQYF. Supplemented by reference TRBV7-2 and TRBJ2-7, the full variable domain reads GAGVSQSPSNKVTEKGKDVELRCDPISGHTALYWYRQSLGQGLEFLIYFQGNSAPDKSGLPSDRFSAERTGGSVSTLTIQRTQQEDSAVYLCASSRLAAYEQYFGPGTRLTVT.

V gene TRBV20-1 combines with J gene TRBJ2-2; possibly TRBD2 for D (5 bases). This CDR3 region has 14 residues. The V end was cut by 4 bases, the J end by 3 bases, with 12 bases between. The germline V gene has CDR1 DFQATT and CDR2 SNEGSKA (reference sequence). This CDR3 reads CSATTSMYTGELFF. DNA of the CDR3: TGCAGTGCTACTACTAGTATGTACACCGGGGAGCTGTTTTTT.

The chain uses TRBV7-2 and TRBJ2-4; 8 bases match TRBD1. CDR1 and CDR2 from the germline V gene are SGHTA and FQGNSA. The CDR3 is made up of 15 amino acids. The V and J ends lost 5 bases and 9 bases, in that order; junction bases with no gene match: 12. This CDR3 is CASSADRGGRGIQYF. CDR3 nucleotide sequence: TGTGCCAGCAGCGCCGACAGGGGTGGGCGGGGCATTCAGTACTTC.

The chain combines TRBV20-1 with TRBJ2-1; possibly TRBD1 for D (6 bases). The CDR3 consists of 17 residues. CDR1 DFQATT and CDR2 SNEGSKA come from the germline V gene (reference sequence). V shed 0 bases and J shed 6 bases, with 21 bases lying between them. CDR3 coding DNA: TGCAGTGCTAGAGAGGACAGCCTCACCTACCGGCGCAATGAGCAGTTCTTC. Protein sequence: CSAREDSLTYRRNEQFF.

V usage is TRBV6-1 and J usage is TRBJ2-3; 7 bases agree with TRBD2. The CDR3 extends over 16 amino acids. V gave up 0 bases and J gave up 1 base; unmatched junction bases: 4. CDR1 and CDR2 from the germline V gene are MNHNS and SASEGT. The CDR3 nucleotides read TGTGCCAGCAGTGAAGCGAGGAGCGGGGGCACAGATACGCAGTATTTT. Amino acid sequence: CASSEARSGGTDTQYF.

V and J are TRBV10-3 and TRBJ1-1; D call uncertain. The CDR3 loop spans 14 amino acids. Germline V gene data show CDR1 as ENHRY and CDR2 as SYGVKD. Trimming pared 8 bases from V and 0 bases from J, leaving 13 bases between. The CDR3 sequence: CAIAVGRMNTEAFF. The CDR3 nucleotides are TGTGCCATCGCGGTCGGGAGGATGAACACTGAAGCTTTCTTT.

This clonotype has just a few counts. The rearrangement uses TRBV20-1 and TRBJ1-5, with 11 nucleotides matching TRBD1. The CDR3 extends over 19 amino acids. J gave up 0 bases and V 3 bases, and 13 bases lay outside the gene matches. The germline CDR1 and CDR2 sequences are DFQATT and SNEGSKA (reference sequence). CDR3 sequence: CSASRDRGFGQNSNQPQHF. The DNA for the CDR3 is TGCAGTGCTAGCCGGGACAGGGGGTTCGGACAAAATAGCAATCAGCCCCAGCATTTT.

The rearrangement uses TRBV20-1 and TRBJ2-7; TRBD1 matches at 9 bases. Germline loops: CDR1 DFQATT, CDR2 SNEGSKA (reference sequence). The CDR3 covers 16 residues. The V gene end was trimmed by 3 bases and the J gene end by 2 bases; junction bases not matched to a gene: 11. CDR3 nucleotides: TGCAGTGCTAGCCCACCAACAGGGGGCAGGCCCTACGAGCAGTACTTC. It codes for CSASPPTGGRPYEQYF.

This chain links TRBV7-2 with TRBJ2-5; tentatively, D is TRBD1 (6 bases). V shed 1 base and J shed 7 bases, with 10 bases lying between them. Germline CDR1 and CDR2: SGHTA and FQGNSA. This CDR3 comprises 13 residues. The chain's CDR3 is CASSLDEGGTQYF. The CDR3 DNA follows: TGTGCCAGCAGCTTAGACGAAGGGGGGACCCAGTACTTC.

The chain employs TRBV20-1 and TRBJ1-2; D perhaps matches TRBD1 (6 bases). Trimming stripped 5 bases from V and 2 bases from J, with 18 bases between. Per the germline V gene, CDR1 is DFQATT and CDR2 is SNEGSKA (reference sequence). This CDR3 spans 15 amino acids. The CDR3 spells CSAAAPGGQNYGYTF. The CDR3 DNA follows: TGCAGTGCTGCCGCCCCCGGGGGCCAGAACTATGGCTACACCTTC.

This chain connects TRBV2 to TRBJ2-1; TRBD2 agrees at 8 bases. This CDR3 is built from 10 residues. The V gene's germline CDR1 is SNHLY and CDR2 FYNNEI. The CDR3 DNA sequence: TGTGCTAGCGGGGAGGTTGAGCAGTTCTTC. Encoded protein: CASGEVEQFF. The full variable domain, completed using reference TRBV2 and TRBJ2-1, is EPEVTQTPSHQVTQMGQEVILRCVPISNHLYFYWYRQILGQKVEFLVSFYNNEISEKSEIFDDQFSVERPDGSNFTLKIRSTKLEDSAMYFCASGEVEQFFGPGTRLTVL.